This T cell receptor (beta chain) is from a study of neurological immune-mediated disorders. Background on the study: Multiple sclerosis patients numbering about 34 comprised some 30 relapsing-remitting and 3 secondary progressive patients.

This CDR3 is 14 amino acids long. V gave up 5 bases and J gave up 2 bases, with 13 bases separating them. Germline loops: CDR1 DFQATT, CDR2 SNEGSKA (reference sequence). Findings and limits, study-wide: Clinical features showed no association with the multiple sclerosis repertoire cluster, and MRI features showed none either.

This clonotype was seen repeatedly, ten times or more. The antigen is not known. With 10-nucleotide random UMIs, 5'RACE was used to make the cDNA. From 15-18 subjects, each sequencing run yielded over 170 million TCR-beta sequences. TCRdb re-analysed the 5' RACE reads in MiXCR, keeping a single row per CDR3 protein. The top ten hold over 1% of the sample, which has 120,000 or so distinct CDR3 sequences, roughly 3.2% seen once. V and J are TRBV20-1 and TRBJ2-1, with a possible D match to TRBD2 (5 bases). Source material: PBMCs. The clonotype originates from a woman in her twenties or thirties with multiple sclerosis. Here the CDR3 reads CSARGESPYNEQFF. CDR3 DNA sequence: TGCAGTGCTCGGGGAGAGAGCCCCTACAATGAGCAGTTCTTC.